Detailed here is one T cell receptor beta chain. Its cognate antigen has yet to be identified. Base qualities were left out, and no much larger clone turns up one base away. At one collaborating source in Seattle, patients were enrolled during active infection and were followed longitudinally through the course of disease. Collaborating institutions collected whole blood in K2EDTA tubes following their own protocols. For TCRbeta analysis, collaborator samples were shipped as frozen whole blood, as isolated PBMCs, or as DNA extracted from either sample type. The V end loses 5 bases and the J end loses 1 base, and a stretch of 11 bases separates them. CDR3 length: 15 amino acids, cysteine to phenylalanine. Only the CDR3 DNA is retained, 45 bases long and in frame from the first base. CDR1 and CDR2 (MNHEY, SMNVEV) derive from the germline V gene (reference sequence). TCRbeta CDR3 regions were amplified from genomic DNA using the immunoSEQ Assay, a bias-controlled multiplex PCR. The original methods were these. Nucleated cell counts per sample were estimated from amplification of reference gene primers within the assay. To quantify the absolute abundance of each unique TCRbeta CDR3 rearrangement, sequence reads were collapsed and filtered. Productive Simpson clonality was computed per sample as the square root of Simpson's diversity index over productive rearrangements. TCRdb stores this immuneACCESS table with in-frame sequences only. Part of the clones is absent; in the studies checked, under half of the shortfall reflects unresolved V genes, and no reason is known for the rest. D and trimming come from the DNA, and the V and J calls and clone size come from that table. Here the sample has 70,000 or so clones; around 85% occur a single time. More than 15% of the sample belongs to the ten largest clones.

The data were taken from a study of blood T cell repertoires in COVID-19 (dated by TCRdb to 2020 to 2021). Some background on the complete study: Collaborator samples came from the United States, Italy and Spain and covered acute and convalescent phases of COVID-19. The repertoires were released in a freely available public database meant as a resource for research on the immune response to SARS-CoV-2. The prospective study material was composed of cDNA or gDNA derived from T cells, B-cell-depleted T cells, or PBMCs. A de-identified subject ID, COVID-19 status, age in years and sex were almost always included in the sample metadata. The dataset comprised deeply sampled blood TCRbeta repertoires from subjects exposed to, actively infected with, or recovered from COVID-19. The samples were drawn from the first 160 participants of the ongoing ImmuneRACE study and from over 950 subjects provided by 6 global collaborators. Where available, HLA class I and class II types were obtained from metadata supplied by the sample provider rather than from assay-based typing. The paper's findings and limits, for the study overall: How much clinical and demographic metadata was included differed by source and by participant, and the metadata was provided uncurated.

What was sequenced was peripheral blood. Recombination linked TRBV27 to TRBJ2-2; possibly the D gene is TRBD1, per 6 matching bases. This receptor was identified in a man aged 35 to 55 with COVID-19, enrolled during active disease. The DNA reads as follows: TGTGCCAGCAGTAGAAACAGGGAGAACACCGGGGAGCTGTTTTTT. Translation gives CASSRNRENTGELFF.